These T cell receptor beta chains were read from a single sample in a study of blood T cell repertoires in COVID-19. TCRdb's table, derived via immunoSEQ multiplex PCR, lists solely in-frame clones and lacks some. The data contain fewer than 250,000 clones, approximately 86% of them seen just once; the ten biggest clones take up roughly 5.5%. Sequenced input: peripheral blood. The receptors were sampled from a human donor in a cohort sampled during active COVID-19. Both conserved end residues are trimmed from each CDR3. Clone size is not always given. Where it is, it says once, few, many or a class for expanded clones.

v_call clone_size cdr3_aa
TRBV7-9 few ASSQGTGELF
TRBV5-5 . ASSFGQAREKLF
TRBV6-5 . ASRAGTGDFRTQY
TRBV4-1 . ASRLQAGRTDTQY
TRBV11-2 . ASSLGQGATVTEAF
TRBV19 . ASSGLAYEQF
TRBV5-1 . ATRVTSGSWEQF
TRBV6-1 . ASSEEVAGDTQY
TRBV5-6 . ASSLATGRQEQY
TRBV28 . ASSPSGTGEKLF
TRBV5-1 . ASSLLAGVREQY
TRBV2 . ARGALEQGTGTDTQY
TRBV5-5 . ASSLSVNSPLH
TRBV6-6 . ASSSPGSNQPQH
TRBV10-3 . AINTGTGSTLYGYT
TRBV11-2 . ASSLDPGGEQF
TRBV2 . ASSQRGGLNEQF
TRBV4-1 . ASSQVSGTYEQY
TRBV7-2 . ASSLASAASYEQY
TRBV15 . ATSRGRETNYGYT
TRBV27 . ASRLKREVSLNEQF
TRBV27 . ASSLIGDYNQPQH
TRBV21-1 . ASSSRQGRANTIY
TRBV11-1 . ASSDDAGDYYGYT
TRBV3-1/TRBV3-2 . ASSQERTSGNQY
TRBV5-4 once ASSPGLAGGRRYNEQF
TRBV18 . ASSPGIEGTYGYT
TRBV27 . ASSSTGGAGEKLF
TRBV7-8 . ASSLAWGRGHEAGELF
TRBV9 . ASSREGSNYGYT
TRBV4-1 . ASSQDLVIYEQY
TRBV28 . ASSLYRMNTGELF
TRBV5-1 . ASTGTRNTGELF
TRBV21-1 . ANKNGKGNYGYT
TRBV28 once ASSQGEDEKLF
TRBV25-1 . ASSTRTGTETQY
TRBV18 . ASSPPQGFAEAF
TRBV7-3 . ASSSPERGASYEQY
TRBV13 . ASSLAGVAGYNEQF
TRBV7-3 once ASSLATGSGNTIY
TRBV6-1 . ASSAGTSPWTAKNIQY
TRBV5-6 . ASSFGDRVYEQY
TRBV7-6 . ASSRTGQVYNEQF
TRBV7-3 . ASSLRGGGTDTQY
TRBV6-5 few ASSYSRQAHSPLH
TRBV4-2 . ASSRSSGRSDTQY
TRBV6-4 . ASSTGYGYT
TRBV3-1/TRBV3-2 . ASSPRSTGNEKLF
TRBV3-1/TRBV3-2 . ASSLYSGSGGANEQF
TRBV28 . AISAPQGTNYGYT
TRBV30 . AWRVPGWTGELF
TRBV18 . ASSPGTGRDTQY